The sequence of this T cell receptor (beta chain) was determined in a study of metastatic and nonmetastatic thyroid tumors. No treatment had been given to any patient before thyroid surgery. This clone was observed a handful of times. Its specificity is not known. TCRdb reprocessed the PCR reads using MiXCR. The profile shows some 30,000 clones, around a third of them singletons. The V gene lost 1 base and the J gene lost 4 bases, with 10 bases spanning the gap. Looked up from germline, CDR1 is LGHDT and CDR2 is YNNKEL (reference sequence). The CDR3 totals 14 residues. Findings and limits, study-wide: Significantly higher TCR beta diversity was reportedly seen in malignant thyroid tumors than benign nodules, in blood and tumor.

Sequencing input: tumor tissue. This receptor was obtained from a female donor with papillary thyroid cancer or a benign thyroid nodule (not recorded which). Some clones in this sample may be carry-over from other donors' samples. The rearrangement joins TRBV3-1 to TRBJ1-1; the D is unclear. CDR3 loop: CASSQGGHGTEAFF. The CDR3 DNA reads as TGTGCCAGCAGCCAAGGAGGCCATGGCACTGAAGCTTTCTTT.